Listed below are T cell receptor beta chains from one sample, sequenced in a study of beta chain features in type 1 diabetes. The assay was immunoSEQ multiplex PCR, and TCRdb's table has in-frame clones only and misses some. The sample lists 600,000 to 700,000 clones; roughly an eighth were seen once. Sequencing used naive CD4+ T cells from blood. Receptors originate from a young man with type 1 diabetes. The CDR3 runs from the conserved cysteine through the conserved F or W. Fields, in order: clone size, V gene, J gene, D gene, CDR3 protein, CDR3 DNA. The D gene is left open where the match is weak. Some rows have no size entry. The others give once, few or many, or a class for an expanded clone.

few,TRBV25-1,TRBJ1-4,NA,CASSEHRDGEKLFF,TGTGCCAGCAGTGAACACCGGGACGGCGAAAAACTGTTTTTT
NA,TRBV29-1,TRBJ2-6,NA,CSVGNKPGSGANVLTF,TGCAGCGTTGGGAATAAGCCGGGGTCTGGGGCCAACGTCCTGACTTTC
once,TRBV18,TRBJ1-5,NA,CASSLALYQPQHF,TGTGCCAGCTCACTGGCCCTATATCAGCCCCAGCATTTT
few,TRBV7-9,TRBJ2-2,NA,CASSRTDNTGELFF,TGTGCCAGCAGTCGGACAGACAACACCGGGGAGCTGTTTTTT
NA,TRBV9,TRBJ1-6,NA,CASSVGGLEGSPLHF,TGTGCCAGCAGCGTAGGGGGGCTAGAGGGTTCACCCCTCCACTTT
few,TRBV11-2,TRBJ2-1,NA,CASTLRLDYNEQFF,TGTGCCAGCACTCTCAGACTGGATTACAATGAGCAGTTCTTC
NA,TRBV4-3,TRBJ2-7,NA,CASSRGTSGWNEQYF,TGCGCCAGCAGCCGAGGGACGTCGGGCTGGAACGAGCAGTACTTC
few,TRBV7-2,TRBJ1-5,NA,CASSWIRTDQPQHF,TGTGCCAGCAGCTGGATTAGGACAGATCAGCCCCAGCATTTT
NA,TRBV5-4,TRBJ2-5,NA,CASSLGGVQHGETQYF,TGTGCCAGCAGCTTGGGTGGGGTCCAGCACGGTGAGACCCAGTACTTC
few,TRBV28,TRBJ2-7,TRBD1,CASIGQGAYEQYF,TGTGCCAGCATCGGACAGGGGGCCTACGAGCAGTACTTC
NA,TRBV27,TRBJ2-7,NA,CASSPGHYEQYF,TGTGCCAGCAGCCCCGGGCACTACGAGCAGTACTTC
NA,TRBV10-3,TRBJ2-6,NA,CAISERRGSGANVLTF,TGTGCCATCAGTGAACGACGGGGCTCTGGGGCCAACGTCCTGACTTTC
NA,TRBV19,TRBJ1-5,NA,CASSIGTPRGYQPQHF,TGTGCCAGTAGTATTGGGACCCCGCGTGGGTATCAGCCCCAGCATTTT